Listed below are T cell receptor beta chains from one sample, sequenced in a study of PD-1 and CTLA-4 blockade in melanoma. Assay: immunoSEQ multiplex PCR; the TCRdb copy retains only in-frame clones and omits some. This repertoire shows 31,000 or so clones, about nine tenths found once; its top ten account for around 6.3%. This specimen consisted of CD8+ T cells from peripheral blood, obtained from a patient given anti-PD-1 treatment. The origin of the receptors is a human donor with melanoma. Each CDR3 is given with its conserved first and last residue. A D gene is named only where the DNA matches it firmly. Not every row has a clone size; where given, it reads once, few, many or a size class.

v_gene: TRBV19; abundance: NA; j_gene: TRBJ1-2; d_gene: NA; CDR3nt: TGTGCCAGTAGTTCGATCGTGAGGGGGAACTATGGCTACACCTTC; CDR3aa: CASSSIVRGNYGYTF
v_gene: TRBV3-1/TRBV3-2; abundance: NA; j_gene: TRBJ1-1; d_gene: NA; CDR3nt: TGTGCCAGCAGCCAAGATCCCCCCCCGTACGGAGTGAGTACTGAAGCTTTCTTT; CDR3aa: CASSQDPPPYGVSTEAFF
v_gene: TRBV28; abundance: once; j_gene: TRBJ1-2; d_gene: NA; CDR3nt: TGTGCCAGCAGTTTATCGGGGGGGGAGGAATACTATGGCTACACCTTC; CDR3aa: CASSLSGGEEYYGYTF
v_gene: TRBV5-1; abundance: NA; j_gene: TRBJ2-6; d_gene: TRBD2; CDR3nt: TGCGCCAGCAGACCTAGCGGGGGGCTTCCCTCTGGGGCCAACGTCCTGACTTTC; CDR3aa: CASRPSGGLPSGANVLTF
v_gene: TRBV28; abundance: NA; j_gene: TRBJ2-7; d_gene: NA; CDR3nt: TGTGCCAGCAACACGGGACTGCTCGCCTACGAGCAGTACTTC; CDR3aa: CASNTGLLAYEQYF
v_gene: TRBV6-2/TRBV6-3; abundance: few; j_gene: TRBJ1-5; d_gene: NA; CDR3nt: TGTGCCAGCAGTTACTCTCAGGGAAATCAGCCCCAGCATTTT; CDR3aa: CASSYSQGNQPQHF
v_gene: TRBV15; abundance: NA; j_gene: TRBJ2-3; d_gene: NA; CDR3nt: TGTGCCACCAGCCCGACGAGGGGGGGCACAGATACGCAGTATTTT; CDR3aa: CATSPTRGGTDTQYF
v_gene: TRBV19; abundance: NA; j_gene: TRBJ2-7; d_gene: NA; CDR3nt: TGTGCCAGTAGCACAGCAGGGCCCTACGAGCAGTACTTC; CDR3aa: CASSTAGPYEQYF
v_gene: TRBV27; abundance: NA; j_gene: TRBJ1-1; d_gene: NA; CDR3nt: TGTGCCAGCAGTCGAGGGGTTCTTGGGAACACTGAAGCTTTCTTT; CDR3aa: CASSRGVLGNTEAFF
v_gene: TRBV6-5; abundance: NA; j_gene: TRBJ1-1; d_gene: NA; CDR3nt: TGTGCCAGCAGTATACAAGGGAGAGCTTTCTTT; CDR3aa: CASSIQGRAFF
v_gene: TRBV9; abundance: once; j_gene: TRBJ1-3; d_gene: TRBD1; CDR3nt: TGTGCCAGCAGCCCATGGGACAGGGGTGGAAACACCATATATTTT; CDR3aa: CASSPWDRGGNTIYF
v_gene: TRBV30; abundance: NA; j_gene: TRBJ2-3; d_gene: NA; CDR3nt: TGTGCCTGGAGTGGGGACTCAGATATCGATACGCAGTATTTT; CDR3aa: CAWSGDSDIDTQYF
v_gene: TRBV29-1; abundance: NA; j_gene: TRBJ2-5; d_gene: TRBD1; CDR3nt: TGCAGCGCTCCTTTCTGGGGACAGGGGGCAGGGGAGACCCAGTACTTC; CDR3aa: CSAPFWGQGAGETQYF
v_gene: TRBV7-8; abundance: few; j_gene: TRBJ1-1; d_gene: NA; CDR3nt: TGTGCCAGCAGCCCGGGAACAGGAGGGTTGGTGAACACTGAAGCTTTCTTT; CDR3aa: CASSPGTGGLVNTEAFF
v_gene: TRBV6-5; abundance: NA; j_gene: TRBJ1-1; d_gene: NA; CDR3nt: TGTGCCAGCAGTTACTATGGGGGGGACAACACTGAAGCTTTCTTT; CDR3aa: CASSYYGGDNTEAFF
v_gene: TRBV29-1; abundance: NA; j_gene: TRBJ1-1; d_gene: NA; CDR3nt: TGCAGCGTACAGCCAAACACTGAAGCTTTCTTT; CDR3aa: CSVQPNTEAFF
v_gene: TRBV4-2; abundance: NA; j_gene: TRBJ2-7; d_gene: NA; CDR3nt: TGTGCCAGCAGCCAAGAAAGCGCAGGGCCCTACGAGCAGTACTTC; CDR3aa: CASSQESAGPYEQYF
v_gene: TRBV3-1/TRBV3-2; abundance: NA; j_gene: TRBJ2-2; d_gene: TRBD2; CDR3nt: TGTGCCAGCAGCCCCCTTTATCAGGGACTAGCGGGGGGCTACACCGGGGAGCTGTTTTTT; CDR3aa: CASSPLYQGLAGGYTGELFF
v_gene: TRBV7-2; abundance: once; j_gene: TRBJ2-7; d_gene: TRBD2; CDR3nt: TGTGCCAGCAGTTACCCGGGACTAGCGGGGGGTGAGCAGTACTTC; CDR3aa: CASSYPGLAGGEQYF
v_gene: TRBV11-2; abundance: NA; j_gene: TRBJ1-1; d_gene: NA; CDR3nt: TGTGCCAGCAGCTTAGCGATGAACACTGAAGCTTTCTTT; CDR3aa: CASSLAMNTEAFF
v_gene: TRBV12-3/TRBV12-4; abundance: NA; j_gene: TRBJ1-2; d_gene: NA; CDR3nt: TGTGCCAGCAGGGGCGCGAGCTATGGCTACACCTTC; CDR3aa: CASRGASYGYTF
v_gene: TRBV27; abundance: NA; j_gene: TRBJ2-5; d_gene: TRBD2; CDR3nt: TGTGCCAGCAGTCGCGGGACTAGCAAAGAGACCCAGTACTTC; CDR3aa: CASSRGTSKETQYF
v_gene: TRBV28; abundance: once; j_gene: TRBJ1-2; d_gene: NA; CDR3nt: TGTGCCAGCAGGATTCCTTCGCTCTATGGCTACACCTTC; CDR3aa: CASRIPSLYGYTF
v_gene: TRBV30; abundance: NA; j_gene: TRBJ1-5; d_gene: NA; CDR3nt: TGTGCCTGGGGCCCCGGGATTGGGAATCAGCCCCAGCATTTT; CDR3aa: CAWGPGIGNQPQHF
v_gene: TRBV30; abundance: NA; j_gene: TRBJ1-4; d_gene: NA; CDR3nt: TGTGCCTGGAGTGTACTCGGTGAAAAACTGTTTTTT; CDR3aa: CAWSVLGEKLFF
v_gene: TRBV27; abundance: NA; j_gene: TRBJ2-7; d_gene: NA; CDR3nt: TGTGCCAGCCGCGGTAGCGGAGCGTCCTACGAGCAGTACTTC; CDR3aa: CASRGSGASYEQYF
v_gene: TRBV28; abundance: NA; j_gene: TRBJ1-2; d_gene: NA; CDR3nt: TGTGCCAGCAGTGGACCTAGGGGCTACACCTTC; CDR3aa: CASSGPRGYTF
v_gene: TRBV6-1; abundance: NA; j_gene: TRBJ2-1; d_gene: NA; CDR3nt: TGTGCCAGCAGTGAAAAGTCGGGACCCTCCTACAATGAGCAGTTCTTC; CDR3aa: CASSEKSGPSYNEQFF
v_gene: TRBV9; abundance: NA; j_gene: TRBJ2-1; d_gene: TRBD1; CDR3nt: TGTGCCAGCAGCGTAGGGACAGGTTACAATGAGCAGTTCTTC; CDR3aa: CASSVGTGYNEQFF
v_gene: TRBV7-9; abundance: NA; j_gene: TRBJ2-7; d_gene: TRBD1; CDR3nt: TGTGCCAGCAGCTCGCCGGGACAGCCGTACGAGCAGTACTTC; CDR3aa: CASSSPGQPYEQYF
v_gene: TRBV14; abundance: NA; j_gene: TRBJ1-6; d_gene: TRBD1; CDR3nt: TGTGCCAGCAGCCTCCGGGACAGACTACCTCCCCTCCACTTT; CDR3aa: CASSLRDRLPPLHF